Described below is a single TCR beta chain sequence and its context. Its antigen is as yet unknown. The source of the sample is a study of regulatory T cells in long-lasting Graves disease. General study findings and limits: Those with persistent disease had in common more public clonotypes (roughly 3,000) than new patients (approximately 970). Patients with persistent disease showed a bias toward TRBV28, TRBJ1-2 and TRBJ2-5.

This CDR3 spans 15 amino acids. Germline CDR1 reads DFQATT; CDR2 reads SNEGSKA (reference sequence). V lost 0 bases and J lost 3, with 9 bases in between. Arm-PCR of CDR3 regions and iRepertoire HTBI primers were the basis on which TCR beta libraries were built. Per the authors' pipeline: Across samples, 50 to 65 TRBV and about 13 TRBJ segments were found. MiXCR, run by TCRdb on the multiplex PCR reads, gives a single entry per CDR3 protein. It is TCRdb's table, rather than the study itself, that gives the V and J calls and clone size. The table has roughly 300,000 distinct CDR3 sequences, roughly a fifth seen once; the top ten hold 29%. Time point in this sample: persistent/refractory GD, antithyroid drugs over 5 years with positive TRAb. Researchers made the TCR library from RNA that was extracted from PBMCs.

The chain links TRBV20-1 to TRBJ1-6; D possibly corresponds to TRBD1 (5 bases). The TCR originated in a female donor with Graves disease. Sequences were derived from peripheral blood mononuclear cells (PBMCs), sampled when the disease was refractory, from a patient treated with antithyroid drugs. The CDR3, as DNA: TGCAGTGCTAGAGATGGGGGGAGCTATAATTCACCCCTCCACTTT. Translation gives CSARDGGSYNSPLHF.